This T cell receptor beta chain was recovered during a study of PD-1 blockade in classical Hodgkin lymphoma. Study-level findings and limits: Relapsed/refractory patients reportedly had lower baseline diversity than newly diagnosed patients. At C4D1, TCR diversity had climbed significantly for CD4+ cells, though not for CD8+ cells.

The table came from immunoSEQ multiplex PCR; TCRdb's copy has only in-frame clones and leaves some out. The sample lists some 100,000 clones; under 95% were seen once. Documented time point: cycle 4 day 1 (C4D1), after 6 weeks of nivolumab. All patients experienced relapse after autologous stem cell transplantation, and brentuximab vedotin exposure was variable. In the case of this clone: Its specificity is unknown.

Germline V gene lookup returns CDR1 MGHRA and CDR2 YSYEKL. There are 16 residues in the CDR3. Trimming removed 3 bases from V and 5 bases from J, with 16 bases in between. The sequence was collected from a human donor with classical Hodgkin lymphoma. This sample comprised peripheral blood mononuclear cells (PBMCs), obtained before the fourth cycle of nivolumab. V usage is TRBV4-1 and J usage is TRBJ1-4; D is perhaps TRBD1 (5 bases). CDR3 in DNA: TGCGCCAGCAGCCACCCCGGGGGGTTATCAAATGAAAAACTGTTTTTT. Its protein is CASSHPGGLSNEKLFF.